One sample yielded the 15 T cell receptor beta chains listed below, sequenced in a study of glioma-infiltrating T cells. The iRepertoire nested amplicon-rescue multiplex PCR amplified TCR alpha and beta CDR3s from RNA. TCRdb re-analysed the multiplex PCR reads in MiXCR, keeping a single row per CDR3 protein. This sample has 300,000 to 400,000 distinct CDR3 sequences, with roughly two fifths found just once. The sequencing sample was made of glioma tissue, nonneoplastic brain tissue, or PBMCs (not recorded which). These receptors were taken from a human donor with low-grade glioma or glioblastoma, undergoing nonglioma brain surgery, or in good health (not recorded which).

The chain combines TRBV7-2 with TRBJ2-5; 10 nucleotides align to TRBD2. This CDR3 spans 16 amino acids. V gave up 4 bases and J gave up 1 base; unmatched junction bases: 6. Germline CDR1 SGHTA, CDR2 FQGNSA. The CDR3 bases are TGTGCCAGCAGCTCACGACTAGCGGGCGCCCAAGAGACCCAGTACTTC. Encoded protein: CASSSRLAGAQETQYF.

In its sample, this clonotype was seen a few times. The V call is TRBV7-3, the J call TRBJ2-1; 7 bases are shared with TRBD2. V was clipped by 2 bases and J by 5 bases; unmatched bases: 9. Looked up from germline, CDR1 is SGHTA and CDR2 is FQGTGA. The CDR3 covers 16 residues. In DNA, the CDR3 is TGTGCCAGCAGCTTAGAATGGACTAGGGGAAACAATGAGCAGTTCTTC. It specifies CASSLEWTRGNNEQFF.

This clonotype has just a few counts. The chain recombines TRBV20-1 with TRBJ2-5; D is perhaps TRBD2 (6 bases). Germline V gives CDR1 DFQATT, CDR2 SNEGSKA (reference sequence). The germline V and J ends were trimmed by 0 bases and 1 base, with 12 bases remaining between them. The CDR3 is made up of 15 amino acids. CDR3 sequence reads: CSAREPGTFQETQYF. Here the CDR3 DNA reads TGCAGTGCTAGAGAACCCGGGACTTTCCAAGAGACCCAGTACTTC.

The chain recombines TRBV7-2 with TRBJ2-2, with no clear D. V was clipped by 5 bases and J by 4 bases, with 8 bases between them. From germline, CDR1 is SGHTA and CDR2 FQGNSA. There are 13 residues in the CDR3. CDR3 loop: CASSQAITGELFF. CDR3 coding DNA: TGTGCCAGCAGCCAAGCAATCACCGGGGAGCTGTTTTTT.

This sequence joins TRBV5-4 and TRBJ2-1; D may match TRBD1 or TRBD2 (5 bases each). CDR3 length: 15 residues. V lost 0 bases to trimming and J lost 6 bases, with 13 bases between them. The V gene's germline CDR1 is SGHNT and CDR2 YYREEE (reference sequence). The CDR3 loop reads CASSLGPSQGNEQFF. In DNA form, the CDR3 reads TGTGCCAGCAGCTTGGGGCCTAGCCAGGGCAATGAGCAGTTCTTC.

CDR3 region: CASSIVNTGELFF. CDR3 bases: TGTGCCAGTAGTATAGTAAACACCGGGGAGCTGTTTTTT. The chain links TRBV19 to TRBJ2-2; D is uncertain. This CDR3 is built from 13 residues. The germline gives CDR1 LNHDA, CDR2 SQIVND (reference sequence). V lost 1 base to trimming and J lost 2 bases, with 2 bases between them.

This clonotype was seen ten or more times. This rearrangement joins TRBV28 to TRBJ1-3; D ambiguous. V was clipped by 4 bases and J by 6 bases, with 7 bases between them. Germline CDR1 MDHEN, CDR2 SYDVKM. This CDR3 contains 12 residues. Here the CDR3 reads CASSSFENTIYF. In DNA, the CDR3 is TGTGCCAGCAGTTCGTTTGAAAACACCATATATTTT.

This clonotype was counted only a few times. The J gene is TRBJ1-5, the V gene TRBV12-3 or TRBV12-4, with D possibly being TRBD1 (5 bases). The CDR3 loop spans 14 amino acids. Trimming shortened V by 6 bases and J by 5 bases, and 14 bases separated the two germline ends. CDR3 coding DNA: TGTGCCAGCAGCACCACAGGTGCTCATCAGCCCCAGCATTTT. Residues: CASSTTGAHQPQHF.

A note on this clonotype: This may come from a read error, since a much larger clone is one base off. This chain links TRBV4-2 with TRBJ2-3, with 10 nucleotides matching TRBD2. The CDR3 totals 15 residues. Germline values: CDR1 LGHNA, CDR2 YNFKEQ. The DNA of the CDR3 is TGTGCCAGCAGCCAAGACGGGACTAGCGCAGATACGCGGTATTTT. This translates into CASSQDGTSADTRYF.

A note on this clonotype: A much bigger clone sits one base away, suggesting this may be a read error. CDR3 amino acids: CASCLGTDTQYF. The CDR3, as DNA: TGTGCCAGCTGCCTTGGCACAGATACGCAGTATTTT. The chain has TRBV27 and TRBJ2-3, with D hard to call. The V and J ends lost 8 bases and 1 base respectively, with 7 bases between them. This CDR3 spans 12 amino acids. Germline values: CDR1 MNHEY, CDR2 SMNVEV (reference sequence).

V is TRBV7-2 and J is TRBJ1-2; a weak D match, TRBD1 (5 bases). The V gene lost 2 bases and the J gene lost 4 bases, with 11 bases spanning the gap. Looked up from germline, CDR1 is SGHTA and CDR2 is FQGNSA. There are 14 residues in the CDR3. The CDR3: CASSLYPGIYGYTF. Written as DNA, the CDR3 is TGTGCCAGCAGCTTATATCCAGGGATCTATGGCTACACCTTC.

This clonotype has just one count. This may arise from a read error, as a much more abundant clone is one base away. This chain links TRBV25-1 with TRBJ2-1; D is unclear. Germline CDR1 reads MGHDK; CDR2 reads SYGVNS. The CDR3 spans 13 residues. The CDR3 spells CASSEYGDNEQLF. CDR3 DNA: TGTGCCAGCAGTGAATATGGAGACAATGAGCAGCTCTTC.

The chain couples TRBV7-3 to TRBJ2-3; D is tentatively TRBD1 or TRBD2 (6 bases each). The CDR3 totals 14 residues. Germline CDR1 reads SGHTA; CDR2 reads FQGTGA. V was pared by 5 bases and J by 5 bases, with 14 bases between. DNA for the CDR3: TGTGCCAGCAGCCCCCCCGGGGGCAGAGATACGCAGTATTTT. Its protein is CASSPPGGRDTQYF.

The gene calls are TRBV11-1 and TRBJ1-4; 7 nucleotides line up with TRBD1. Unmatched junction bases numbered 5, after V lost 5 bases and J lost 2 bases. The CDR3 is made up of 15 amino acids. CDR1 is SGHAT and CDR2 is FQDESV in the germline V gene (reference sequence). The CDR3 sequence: CASSAQGGTNEKLFF. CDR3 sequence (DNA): TGTGCCAGCAGCGCGCAGGGGGGCACTAATGAAAAACTGTTTTTT.

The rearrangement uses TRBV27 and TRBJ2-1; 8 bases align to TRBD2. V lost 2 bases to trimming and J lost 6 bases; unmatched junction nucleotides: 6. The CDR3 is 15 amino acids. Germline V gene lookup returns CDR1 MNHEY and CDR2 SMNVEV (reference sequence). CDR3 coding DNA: TGTGCCAGCAGTTTAGCGGGAGGAGCGGCCAATGAGCAGTTCTTC. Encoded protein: CASSLAGGAANEQFF.